The 8 T cell receptor beta chains reported below all come from one sample, sequenced in a study of CD8+CD57+ T cells in acquired aplastic anemia. Selection for sequencing was limited to patients who had shown CD8+CD57+ cell expansion by flow cytometry. Genomic DNA was employed as the template in profiling TCR beta VDJ and CDR3. From the reads, TCRdb called clonotypes with MiXCR, one entry per CDR3 protein. Among about 150,000 distinct CDR3 sequences listed, approximately 52% were seen once. The sequencing sample was made of sorted CD4+, CD8+, or CD8+CD57+ T cells (not recorded which) from PBMCs. These receptors were taken from a human donor with aplastic anemia.

At least ten counts were recorded for this clonotype. The chain uses TRBV7-2 and TRBJ1-2, with D tentatively TRBD1 (6 bases). Germline loops: CDR1 SGHTA, CDR2 FQGNSA. V gave up 0 bases and J gave up 5 bases, with 13 bases separating them. There are 15 residues in the CDR3. The CDR3 loop reads CASSLAEGGAYGYTF. CDR3 DNA: TGTGCCAGCAGCTTAGCGGAGGGGGGGGCTTATGGCTACACCTTC.

This clonotype was recorded a few times. This sequence joins TRBV24-1 and TRBJ1-1; D ambiguous. Germline CDR1 reads KGHDR; CDR2 reads SFDVKD. The CDR3 is 11 amino acids. V lost 8 bases, J lost 2 bases, and 5 bases lay in between. The CDR3 bases are TGTGCCACCATGGGAAACACTGAAGCTTTCTTT. Translating gives CATMGNTEAFF.

The V gene is TRBV20-1, the J gene TRBJ2-7; 9 bases match TRBD2. Germline-derived CDR1 and CDR2 are DFQATT and SNEGSKA (reference sequence). With V trimmed by 6 bases and J by 2 bases, 2 bases remained unmatched. CDR3 length: 12 amino acids. The CDR3 DNA is TGCAGTGCCTCTAGCGGGGCCTACGAGCAGTACTTC. Translated: CSASSGAYEQYF.

This clonotype was detected only once. The genes are TRBV6-4 and TRBJ2-3; 10 nucleotides agree with TRBD2. Germline V lookup: CDR1 MRHNA, CDR2 SNTAGT. This CDR3 is 14 amino acids long. The junction had 11 bases not matched to a gene; V was cut back by 3 bases and J by 14 bases. CDR3 bases: TGTGCCAGCAGTGATGGGTTAGCGGGGGGCCCACCGTATTTT. Residues: CASSDGLAGGPPYF.

The rearrangement joins TRBV10-3 to TRBJ2-6; 7 positions match TRBD1. V gave up 10 bases and J gave up 0 bases; unmatched junction bases: 9. Germline values: CDR1 ENHRY, CDR2 SYGVKD. This CDR3 has 16 residues. Here the CDR3 reads CATAGTAGSGANVLTF. As DNA, the CDR3 is TGTGCCACCGCCGGGACAGCTGGCTCTGGGGCCAACGTCCTGACTTTC.

This clonotype was found a few times. The chain recombines TRBV2 with TRBJ2-3; 7 nucleotides line up with TRBD2. Germline lookup yields CDR1 SNHLY and CDR2 FYNNEI. V was clipped by 7 bases and J by 0 bases; unmatched bases: 4. The length of the CDR3 is 14 residues. The CDR3 loop reads CASMASGSTDTQYF. The CDR3, as DNA: TGTGCCAGCATGGCTAGCGGTAGCACAGATACGCAGTATTTT.

This chain joins TRBV2 and TRBJ2-7; D is unclear. CDR1 SNHLY and CDR2 FYNNEI come from the germline V gene. V was clipped by 8 bases and J by 2 bases, with 13 bases between them. This CDR3 comprises 13 residues. The CDR3 DNA is TGTGCCAGCCGAAGGCTAGGCCCCTACGAGCAGTACTTC. Protein sequence: CASRRLGPYEQYF.

This clonotype was found once. The chain recombines TRBV25-1 with TRBJ2-7, with 9 nucleotides matching TRBD2. Trimming took 3 bases from V and 0 from J; bases not matched to a gene: 9. CDR3 length equals 17 residues. The germline V gene encodes CDR1 MGHDK and CDR2 SYGVNS. The CDR3: CASSDYASGAYSYEQYF. For the CDR3, the DNA is TGTGCCAGCAGTGATTATGCTAGCGGGGCCTACTCCTACGAGCAGTACTTC.